These 20 T cell receptor beta chains came from one sample sequenced in a study of T cells in Graves' hyperthyroidism and ophthalmopathy. RNA transcripts yielded amplified TCR beta CDR3 regions. RT-PCR in the first round (using the HTBI primer set) targeted the TCR CDR3. TCRdb redid the calling of the multiplex PCR reads with MiXCR, one entry per CDR3 protein. Of roughly 510,000 distinct CDR3 sequences in the sample, less than 25% are singletons; the top ten hold about 26%. Material: blood. The receptors were sampled from a man in his late teens or twenties with Graves' hyperthyroidism.

This clonotype has at least ten counts. This chain joins TRBV20-1 and TRBJ2-7; D gene unclear. This CDR3 spans 12 amino acids. CDR1 is DFQATT and CDR2 is SNEGSKA in the germline V gene (reference sequence). Between the trimmed V and J ends, which lost 3 bases and 2 bases, there was a span of 8 bases. CDR3 nucleotides: TGCAGTGCTAGTAGGCAGGCCTACGAGCAGTACTTC. Protein sequence: CSASRQAYEQYF.

This clonotype was counted many times. This rearrangement joins TRBV28 to TRBJ1-1; D is uncertain. The CDR3 runs to 13 residues. Trimming took 5 bases from V and 4 from J, leaving 11 bases between them. Germline values: CDR1 MDHEN, CDR2 SYDVKM. The CDR3 sequence is CASSPPRVTEAFF. The CDR3 DNA reads as TGTGCCAGCAGTCCCCCCCGCGTCACTGAAGCTTTCTTT.

This clonotype was detected ten times or more. This chain connects TRBV28 to TRBJ2-7; D gene uncertain. This CDR3 is built from 10 residues. Germline CDR1 and CDR2: MDHEN and SYDVKM. The ends were cut back, 2 bases at V and 5 bases at J, with 1 base in the middle. The CDR3 reads CASSLNEQYF. Written as DNA, the CDR3 is TGTGCCAGCAGTTTAAACGAGCAGTACTTC.

This clonotype was picked up many times. The V call is TRBV11-3, the J call TRBJ2-7, with D possibly called TRBD1 or TRBD2 (5 bases each). Germline V gives CDR1 SGHNT, CDR2 YENEEA. V was trimmed by 5 bases and J by 4 bases, leaving 18 bases between them. The length of the CDR3 is 15 residues. The CDR3 spells CASSPTRAGKYEQYF. CDR3 bases: TGTGCCAGCAGCCCTACGAGGGCAGGGAAATACGAGCAGTACTTC.

The sample holds many counts of this clonotype. The chain employs TRBV12-3 or TRBV12-4 and TRBJ2-7, with 7 positions matching TRBD1. The CDR3 consists of 13 residues. J lost 7 bases, V lost 5 bases, and 8 bases had no gene match. CDR3: CASSVDRLWEQYF. As DNA, the CDR3 is TGTGCCAGCAGTGTGGACAGGTTGTGGGAGCAGTACTTC.

This clonotype was picked up a small number of times. The genes are TRBV20-1 and TRBJ2-7; 7 positions agree with TRBD1. Germline V gene sequence: CDR1 DFQATT, CDR2 SNEGSKA (reference sequence). V was clipped by 4 bases and J by 0 bases; unmatched bases: 6. The CDR3 is 14 residues long. The CDR3 region has the DNA TGCAGTGCTAACACAGGGGAATTCTCCTACGAGCAGTACTTC. Residues: CSANTGEFSYEQYF.

This clonotype was detected ten times or more. V is TRBV6-1 and J is TRBJ1-6; D call uncertain. Germline loops: CDR1 MNHNS, CDR2 SASEGT. The CDR3 consists of 17 residues. Deletions cut 4 bases from V and 0 bases from J, with 13 bases between. The CDR3 nucleotides read TGTGCCAGCAGTGCCGGACGACTGAGCTCCTATAATTCACCCCTCCACTTT. Protein product: CASSAGRLSSYNSPLHF.

This clonotype was counted ten times or more. The chain has TRBV28 and TRBJ2-7, with TRBD2 matching over 13 bases. With 8 bases clipped from V and 2 bases from J, the junction kept 6 bases outside the gene matches. The CDR3 has 15 residues. Per the germline V gene, CDR1 is MDHEN and CDR2 is SYDVKM. The CDR3, as DNA: TGTGCCAGCGCAACACTAGCGGGGGGGCCCTACGAGCAGTACTTC. It yields the protein CASATLAGGPYEQYF. The complete variable domain, with remaining parts taken from reference TRBV28 and TRBJ2-7, reads DVKVTQSSRYLVKRTGEKVFLECVQDMDHENMFWYRQDPGLGLRLIYFSYDVKMKEKGDIPEGYSVSREKKERFSLILESASTNQTSMYLCASATLAGGPYEQYFGPGTRLTVT.

The CDR3 nucleotides are TGCGCCAGCCAACCCCAACAGGGGGCGGTCTATGGCTACACCTTC. It translates to CASQPQQGAVYGYTF. V and J are TRBV4-1 and TRBJ1-2; 9 positions agree with TRBD1. V dropped 8 bases and J dropped 4; count of bases not matched to a gene: 11. This CDR3 region has 15 residues. The germline gives CDR1 MGHRA, CDR2 YSYEKL.

This clonotype was observed a few times. The chain employs TRBV3-1 and TRBJ2-7, with D unresolved. CDR1 and CDR2 from the germline V gene are LGHDT and YNNKEL (reference sequence). Trimming removed 2 bases from V and 4 bases from J, with 6 bases in between. The CDR3 spans 12 residues. The chain's CDR3 is CASSQNLYEQYF. For the CDR3, the DNA is TGTGCCAGCAGCCAAAATCTGTACGAGCAGTACTTC.

In this sample, this clonotype turned up many times. The chain joins TRBV6-1 to TRBJ1-1, with 11 bases lining up with TRBD1. Unmatched junction bases numbered 3, after V lost 8 bases and J lost 4 bases. The CDR3 loop spans 13 amino acids. Germline-derived CDR1 and CDR2 are MNHNS and SASEGT. The CDR3 nucleotides read TGTGCCAGCGGCGGGACAGGGGGCACTGAAGCTTTCTTT. Residues: CASGGTGGTEAFF.

The V gene is TRBV6-2 or TRBV6-3, the J gene TRBJ2-3; D is unclear. Per the germline V gene, CDR1 is MNHEY and CDR2 is SVGEGT. There are 12 residues in the CDR3. Trimming left V 2 bases short and J 6 bases short, with 6 bases between. The CDR3 DNA sequence: TGTGCCAGCAGTTACCTAGGGGATACGCAGTATTTT. Encoded protein: CASSYLGDTQYF.

As regards this clonotype: This may stem from a read error, because a much larger clone lies one nucleotide away. The rearrangement uses TRBV20-1 and TRBJ1-1, with 7 positions matching TRBD1. Germline values: CDR1 DFQATT, CDR2 SNEGSKA (reference sequence). CDR3 length equals 13 residues. The CDR3 loop is CSARLTGNTEACF. In DNA, the CDR3 is TGCAGTGCTCGGTTGACAGGGAACACTGAAGCTTGCTTT.

Many counts were recorded for this clonotype. The chain employs TRBV20-1 and TRBJ1-1, with a possible D match to TRBD1 (5 bases). The CDR3 length is 14 residues. The V gene lost 5 bases and the J gene lost 5 bases, with 18 bases spanning the gap. Germline values: CDR1 DFQATT, CDR2 SNEGSKA (reference sequence). The CDR3 DNA is TGCAGTGCTCTCCTTACGGGGGGGAAGACTGAAGCTTTCTTT. The encoded protein is CSALLTGGKTEAFF.

The genes are TRBV5-5 and TRBJ1-1; 8 bases line up with TRBD1. Losses at the gene ends were 1 base for V and 3 bases for J; bases not matched to a gene: 5. Germline V gene lookup returns CDR1 SGHKS and CDR2 YYEKEE (reference sequence). The CDR3 contains 15 residues. CDR3 DNA: TGTGCCAGCAGCTTGACAGGGGGACTGTACACTGAAGCTTTCTTT. Translating gives CASSLTGGLYTEAFF.

This clonotype was detected only a few times. The CDR3 sequence is CASSYSIRGGRFRGELFF. CDR3 nucleotides: TGTGCCAGCAGTTACTCGATACGGGGGGGCCGGTTTCGTGGGGAGCTGTTTTTT. The chain is built from TRBV6-2 or TRBV6-3 and TRBJ2-2; 8 bases match TRBD2. J lost 8 bases, V lost 0 bases, and 14 bases had no gene match. CDR3 length equals 18 residues. Germline V gives CDR1 MNHEY, CDR2 SVGEGT.

This clonotype was seen repeatedly, ten times or more. The chain joins TRBV19 to TRBJ1-2; 7 bases are shared with TRBD1. V was clipped by 5 bases and J by 2 bases; unmatched bases: 14. The germline V gene encodes CDR1 LNHDA and CDR2 SQIVND (reference sequence). There are 17 residues in the CDR3. The CDR3 loop reads CASSPRRDSAPNYGYTF. CDR3 DNA sequence: TGTGCCAGTAGTCCCCGTAGGGACAGTGCACCAAACTATGGCTACACCTTC.

This clonotype was recorded many times. The chain employs TRBV27 and TRBJ1-6; unclear D gene. Germline assignment: CDR1 MNHEY and CDR2 SMNVEV (reference sequence). The CDR3 is 14 residues long. Trimming shortened V by 3 bases and J by 9 bases, and 12 bases separated the two germline ends. This CDR3 reads CASSLRVARSPLHF. The CDR3, as DNA: TGTGCCAGCAGTTTGCGGGTCGCGCGTTCACCCCTCCACTTT.

In regard to this clonotype: With a much larger clone just one base away, this may be a read error. The chain uses TRBV7-8 and TRBJ1-3; D is perhaps TRBD1 (5 bases). CDR3 length: 16 amino acids. Trimming pared 5 bases from V and 5 bases from J, leaving 19 bases between. CDR1 is SGHVS, CDR2 FQNEAQ, per germline. The CDR3 DNA follows: TGTGCCAGCAGCCCGGATTCAGGGAAGGCCAGAAACACCATATATTTT. It yields the protein CASSPDSGKARNTIYF.

In this sample, this clonotype turned up many times. Relative to the germline gene, one junction end is altered; a read error may explain this. The V call is TRBV7-8, the J call TRBJ2-5, with a tentative D call TRBD2 (6 bases). Looked up from germline, CDR1 is SGHVS and CDR2 is FQNEAQ. The CDR3 loop spans 15 amino acids. CDR3: CASSAAEGLGEIQYF. In DNA form, the CDR3 reads TGTGCCAGCAGCGCCGCGGAGGGGCTGGGAGAGATCCAGTACTTC.